These 32 T cell receptor beta chains share one sample of origin, sequenced in a study of naive and memory T cell subsets (TCRdb year 2017). The protocol used for the library was UMI-ligation and nested PCR. The sequencer listed for this sample is Illumina MiSeq. To cover both TRBC1 and TRBC2, the beta constant-region primer consisted of an equimolar mix of two oligonucleotides. The public reads were reprocessed in TCRdb via fastp at Q25 and MiXCR, keeping in-frame beta chains. Rows with one shared CDR3 protein collapse into an entry with the most common genes and DNA. The sample yields 130,000 to 150,000 distinct CDR3 sequences; more than 15% were counted once. The ten largest clones take up around 0.14% of the sample. Sequencing input: naive CD4+ T cells from blood. The cell subset or site label here, explained by the study, means: naive T cells, CD45RA high CD27+. Receptors were obtained from a human donor in good health.

V and J are TRBV4-3 and TRBJ2-3; possibly TRBD1 for D (7 bases). This CDR3 region has 15 residues. In germline, CDR1 is LGHNA, CDR2 YSLEER. V lost 4 bases and J 4 bases, leaving 15 bases between the germline ends. The CDR3, as DNA: TGCGCCAGCAGCCCGGGGTCCAGGGGGGCAGATACGCAGTATTTT. Residues: CASSPGSRGADTQYF.

This clonotype was detected many times. The chain carries TRBV6-6 and TRBJ1-1; a possible D gene is TRBD1 (5 bases). This CDR3 has 14 residues. Germline V gives CDR1 MNHNY, CDR2 SVGAGI (reference sequence). V was trimmed by 4 bases and J by 0 bases, leaving 9 bases between them. CDR3 in amino acids: CASSLGRMNTEAFF. For the CDR3, the DNA is TGTGCCAGCAGTTTGGGACGGATGAACACTGAAGCTTTCTTT.

The genes are TRBV20-1 and TRBJ2-3, with 13 bases identical to TRBD2. V was pared by 0 bases and J by 2 bases, with 5 bases of the junction left unmatched. This CDR3 is 17 amino acids long. Germline loops: CDR1 DFQATT, CDR2 SNEGSKA (reference sequence). The CDR3 region has the DNA TGCAGTGCTAGAGACCCAACTAGCGGGAGGGCCACAGATACGCAGTATTTT. Translated: CSARDPTSGRATDTQYF.

This clonotype has a handful of counts. The gene calls are TRBV7-9 and TRBJ2-1; 10 bases agree with TRBD2. There are 16 residues in the CDR3. Germline trimming cut 4 bases from V and 2 bases from J; bases unmatched to any gene: 5. CDR1 and CDR2 from the germline V gene are SEHNR and FQNEAQ (reference sequence). The chain's CDR3 is CASSSSLAGAYNEQFF. The CDR3 nucleotides are TGTGCCAGCAGCTCGTCTCTAGCGGGAGCCTACAATGAGCAGTTCTTC.

The V call is TRBV5-1, the J call TRBJ2-7; TRBD1 might be the D (5 bases). The CDR3 contains 14 residues. Germline V lookup: CDR1 SGHRS, CDR2 YFSETQ. The ends were cut back, 1 base at V and 2 bases at J, with 10 bases in the middle. The chain's CDR3 is CASSLTGSTYEQYF. The DNA for the CDR3 is TGCGCCAGCAGCTTGACAGGATCGACCTACGAGCAGTACTTC.

V usage is TRBV18 and J usage is TRBJ2-3; D not resolved. This CDR3 has 16 residues. Germline loops: CDR1 KGHSH, CDR2 LQKENI. Trimming removed 3 bases at V and 4 bases at J, with 17 bases between. CDR3: CASSPLIGGSADTQYF. Written as DNA, the CDR3 is TGTGCCAGCTCACCCTTGATCGGCGGTTCGGCAGATACGCAGTATTTT. Full variable domain (missing parts from reference TRBV18 and TRBJ2-3): NAGVMQNPRHLVRRRGQEARLRCSPMKGHSHVYWYRQLPEEGLKFMVYLQKENIIDESGMPKERFSAEFPKEGPSILRIQQVVRGDSAAYFCASSPLIGGSADTQYFGPGTRLTVL.

The chain recombines TRBV19 with TRBJ2-1; D remains unclear. The CDR3 is made up of 16 amino acids. The V gene's germline CDR1 is LNHDA and CDR2 SQIVND (reference sequence). V shed 6 bases and J shed 2 bases, with 17 bases lying between them. CDR3 protein: CASRYRHGSTYNEQFF. In DNA form, the CDR3 reads TGTGCCAGTAGATACAGACATGGGTCGACCTACAATGAGCAGTTCTTC.

In DNA, the CDR3 is TGTGCCAGCAGTTTCGAGTCGGGACGCGAGCAGTACTTC. Translated, it gives CASSFESGREQYF. The V gene is TRBV12-3 or TRBV12-4, the J gene TRBJ2-7; D is perhaps TRBD1 or TRBD2 (5 bases each). The CDR3 is made up of 13 amino acids. The V end was cut by 3 bases, the J end by 6 bases, with 12 bases between.

The J gene is TRBJ2-1, the V gene TRBV15; the D gene is possibly TRBD2 (6 bases). Trimming pared 7 bases from V and 10 bases from J, leaving 20 bases between. The CDR3 is 14 amino acids. The V gene's germline CDR1 is LNHNV and CDR2 YYDKDF (reference sequence). This chain's CDR3 is CATTTGVPGEEQFF. CDR3 coding DNA: TGTGCCACCACTACAGGCGTTCCGGGAGAAGAGCAGTTCTTC.

This clonotype was detected a few times. The gene calls are TRBV4-1 and TRBJ2-7; TRBD2 matches 12 bases. Germline assignment: CDR1 MGHRA and CDR2 YSYEKL. This CDR3 is built from 16 residues. Germline trimming cut 4 bases from V and 6 bases from J; bases unmatched to any gene: 10. The CDR3 DNA sequence: TGCGCCAGCAGCCGCTCCCAGACTAGCGGGAGAAGCGAGCAGTACTTC. Protein: CASSRSQTSGRSEQYF.

In this sample, this clonotype turned up a few times. V usage is TRBV15 and J usage is TRBJ1-4; no clear D gene. Germline CDR1 LNHNV, CDR2 YYDKDF (reference sequence). The CDR3 runs to 13 residues. V was shortened by 4 bases and J by 10 bases, with 13 bases between the two germline ends. The CDR3 protein is CATSKAPEGKLFF. CDR3 in DNA: TGTGCCACCAGCAAAGCTCCCGAGGGAAAACTGTTTTTT.

V gene TRBV12-3 or TRBV12-4 combines with J gene TRBJ1-2, with D tentatively TRBD1 (6 bases). The CDR3 consists of 15 residues. Trimming cost V 5 bases and J 6 bases, with 19 bases left between them. CDR3 protein: CASSDVGQLRDGYTF. CDR3 bases: TGTGCCAGCAGTGACGTTGGACAGCTGAGGGATGGCTACACCTTC.

The V gene is TRBV14, the J gene TRBJ2-5, with TRBD2 as a possible D gene (5 bases). The CDR3 spans 16 residues. From germline, CDR1 is SGHDN and CDR2 FVKESK. The V gene lost 0 bases and the J gene lost 0 bases, with 11 bases spanning the gap. CDR3 loop: CASSQDLRAHQETQYF. CDR3 DNA: TGTGCCAGCAGCCAAGATCTGCGGGCCCACCAAGAGACCCAGTACTTC.

The CDR3 sequence is CASSLEGRQPQHF. DNA of the CDR3: TGCGCCAGCAGCTTGGAGGGTCGTCAGCCCCAGCATTTT. V and J are TRBV5-1 and TRBJ1-5, with D unresolved. The CDR3 extends over 13 amino acids. With 0 bases removed from V and 6 bases from J, the gap between germline ends came to 7 bases. Germline CDR1 reads SGHRS; CDR2 reads YFSETQ.

This clonotype has just a few counts. This CDR3 reads CASSQDWTGPLKQYF. As DNA, the CDR3 is TGTGCCAGCAGCCAAGATTGGACAGGACCCCTAAAGCAGTACTTC. The chain couples TRBV3-1 to TRBJ2-7, with 7 bases identical to TRBD1. This CDR3 is 15 amino acids long. The V gene's germline CDR1 is LGHDT and CDR2 YNNKEL (reference sequence). V lost 0 bases to trimming and J lost 8 bases; unmatched junction nucleotides: 10.

This clonotype was recorded a few times. This chain links TRBV4-1 with TRBJ2-7; tentatively, D is TRBD1 (6 bases). V was cut by 1 base and J by 2 bases, with 9 bases left in between. CDR1 MGHRA and CDR2 YSYEKL come from the germline V gene. The length of the CDR3 is 14 residues. CDR3 region: CASSQGTATYEQYF. CDR3 coding DNA: TGCGCCAGCAGCCAAGGGACAGCGACCTACGAGCAGTACTTC.

The rearrangement links TRBV5-1 to TRBJ2-7, with a possible D match to TRBD1 (7 bases). Trimming removed 4 bases at V and 6 bases at J, with 23 bases between. CDR3 length: 16 residues. Germline CDR1 reads SGHRS; CDR2 reads YFSETQ. The CDR3 DNA is TGCGCCAGCAGCCCGGCGAGGAAGGGGGCGGGACCCGAGCAGTACTTC. Amino acid sequence: CASSPARKGAGPEQYF.

This clonotype has just a few counts. The gene calls are TRBV6-2 or TRBV6-3 and TRBJ2-7; perhaps TRBD2 as D (6 bases). Germline assignment: CDR1 MNHEY and CDR2 SVGEGT. The ends were cut back, 7 bases at V and 5 bases at J, with 21 bases in the middle. There are 15 residues in the CDR3. CDR3 sequence: CASMVGGIWGNEQYF. The CDR3 DNA reads as TGTGCCAGCATGGTCGGAGGGATTTGGGGTAACGAGCAGTACTTC.

The CDR3 reads CASSLNGGMETQYF. As DNA, the CDR3 is TGTGCCAGCAGCTTAAACGGGGGAATGGAGACCCAGTACTTC. The chain uses TRBV7-2 and TRBJ2-5; a weak D match, TRBD2 (6 bases). Trimming cost V 2 bases and J 5 bases, with 12 bases left between them. The germline V gene has CDR1 SGHTA and CDR2 FQGNSA. The CDR3 has 14 residues.

This CDR3 reads CASSQAMRTSGGSSYNEQFF. The DNA of the CDR3 is TGTGCCAGCAGCCAGGCAATGAGGACTAGCGGGGGTAGCTCCTACAATGAGCAGTTCTTC. The rearrangement joins TRBV3-1 to TRBJ2-1, with TRBD2 matching over 13 bases. J was trimmed by 0 bases and V by 3 bases; bases with no gene match: 11. Germline values: CDR1 LGHDT, CDR2 YNNKEL (reference sequence). The CDR3 is 20 amino acids.

J is TRBJ2-1 and V is TRBV30; 10 bases align to TRBD1. The V gene end was trimmed by 3 bases and the J gene end by 4 bases; junction bases not matched to a gene: 6. This CDR3 comprises 15 residues. Germline lookup yields CDR1 GTSNPN and CDR2 SVGIG (reference sequence). DNA of the CDR3: TGTGCCTGGAGCACACGGGACAGGGGTTACAATGAGCAGTTCTTC. As protein: CAWSTRDRGYNEQFF.

The chain links TRBV14 to TRBJ2-1; 11 bases are a match to TRBD2. The V segment lost 1 base and the J segment 5 bases; nucleotides outside the gene matches: 7. The CDR3 loop spans 17 amino acids. CDR1 is SGHDN, CDR2 FVKESK, per germline. CDR3 sequence (DNA): TGTGCCAGCAGCCAAGGGTCGGGACTAGCGGAGGACAATGAGCAGTTCTTC. It translates to CASSQGSGLAEDNEQFF.

The CDR3 bases are TGTGCCACCAGCAGAGCTTCGCAAGGACTGTTTTTT. Encoded protein: CATSRASQGLFF. The chain combines TRBV15 with TRBJ1-4; D not resolved. The length of the CDR3 is 12 residues. Germline CDR1 LNHNV, CDR2 YYDKDF (reference sequence). The ends were cut back, 1 base at V and 13 bases at J, with 10 bases in the middle.

V is TRBV5-1 and J is TRBJ2-2; D not resolved. Germline CDR1 is SGHRS and CDR2 is YFSETQ. Between the trimmed V and J ends, which lost 0 bases and 0 bases, there was a span of 9 bases. The CDR3 has 16 amino acids. Here the CDR3 reads CASSLAAATNTGELFF. CDR3 sequence (DNA): TGCGCCAGCAGCTTGGCCGCAGCGACGAACACCGGGGAGCTGTTTTTT.

This clonotype was recorded at least ten times. The chain employs TRBV20-1 and TRBJ1-1; D is unresolved. This CDR3 is 12 amino acids long. Trimming removed 1 base from V and 1 base from J, with 4 bases in between. The germline V gene encodes CDR1 DFQATT and CDR2 SNEGSKA (reference sequence). CDR3 nucleotide sequence: TGCAGTGCTAGAGGACGGAACACTGAAGCTTTCTTT. Encoded protein: CSARGRNTEAFF.

V is TRBV30 and J is TRBJ1-2; a weak D match, TRBD1 (5 bases). The V and J ends lost 2 bases and 4 bases respectively, with 11 bases between them. This CDR3 is 13 amino acids long. CDR1 GTSNPN and CDR2 SVGIG come from the germline V gene (reference sequence). The CDR3 sequence is CAWSTGGGYGYTF. The CDR3 DNA reads TGTGCCTGGAGTACAGGAGGCGGCTATGGCTACACCTTC.

The chain recombines TRBV27 with TRBJ1-6, with 9 bases matching TRBD1. The CDR3 consists of 14 residues. The V gene's germline CDR1 is MNHEY and CDR2 SMNVEV (reference sequence). J lost 8 bases, V lost 4 bases, and 3 bases had no gene match. This chain's CDR3 is CASSSGQGHSPLHF. The CDR3 nucleotides are TGTGCCAGCAGTTCGGGACAGGGTCATTCACCCCTCCACTTT.

This clonotype was counted at least ten times. CDR3 nucleotides: TGTGCCAGCAGCTTCCAGGGGGCGACAGATACGCAGTATTTT. It encodes CASSFQGATDTQYF. The gene calls are TRBV7-2 and TRBJ2-3; 8 nucleotides agree with TRBD1. Germline CDR1 and CDR2: SGHTA and FQGNSA. J gave up 3 bases and V 3 bases, and 2 bases lay outside the gene matches. The CDR3 is 14 amino acids.

This clonotype showed up just a few times. The chain links TRBV20-1 to TRBJ2-7, with 11 bases aligning to TRBD2. The CDR3 is 13 amino acids. With 4 bases clipped from V and 3 bases from J, the junction kept 2 bases outside the gene matches. Germline lookup yields CDR1 DFQATT and CDR2 SNEGSKA (reference sequence). The CDR3 region is CSAIGTSGYEQYF. The CDR3 DNA reads as TGCAGTGCTATCGGGACTAGCGGCTACGAGCAGTACTTC.

This clonotype appeared a few times. V is TRBV25-1 and J is TRBJ2-1; D is perhaps TRBD1 (5 bases). The CDR3 length is 13 residues. The germline V and J ends were trimmed by 5 bases and 7 bases, with 12 bases remaining between them. Looked up from germline, CDR1 is MGHDK and CDR2 is SYGVNS. The CDR3 DNA reads as TGTGCCAGCAGTAAACACCAGGGAAATGAGCAGTTCTTC. Translated: CASSKHQGNEQFF.

This chain uses TRBV5-1 with TRBJ2-5; the D is unclear. The germline V and J ends were trimmed by 4 bases and 2 bases, with 9 bases remaining between them. From germline, CDR1 is SGHRS and CDR2 YFSETQ. This CDR3 is 13 amino acids long. CDR3 protein: CASSPSMQETQYF. CDR3 coding DNA: TGCGCCAGCAGCCCGAGCATGCAAGAGACCCAGTACTTC.

This clonotype has only a few counts. The genes are TRBV15 and TRBJ2-6; D call uncertain. CDR1 is LNHNV, CDR2 YYDKDF, per germline (reference sequence). The CDR3 length is 14 residues. Trimming stripped 6 bases from V and 4 bases from J, with 10 bases between. CDR3 sequence (DNA): TGTGCCACCAGTACAGATCCGGGGGCCAACGTCCTGACTTTC. Translation: CATSTDPGANVLTF.